A selection of T cell receptor beta chains follows, all from one sample in a study of OX40 agonist ivuxolimab in advanced cancers. Repertoires were generated with immunoSEQ multiplex PCR, while TCRdb's copy carries only in-frame clones and drops some. The repertoire holds some 70,000 clones, with about 86% as singletons. Source: CD4+ or CD8+ T cells sorted from blood, taken in a trial of the OX40 agonist ivuxolimab. These receptors came from an adult with an advanced solid tumor such as melanoma, head and neck, liver or kidney cancer. The CDR3 runs from the conserved cysteine through the conserved F or W. Fields, in order: V gene, CDR3 length, clone size, D gene, J gene, CDR3 protein, CDR3 DNA. A D gene is named only where the DNA matches it firmly. Clone size is not always given. Where it is, it says once, few, many or a class for expanded clones.

TRBV9	15	-	-	TRBJ2-3	CASSPRGDSTDTQYF	TGTGCCAGCAGCCCTCGAGGAGATAGCACAGATACGCAGTATTTT
TRBV30	12	-	TRBD1	TRBJ2-1	CAWSRGTGEQFF	TGTGCCTGGAGTAGGGGGACAGGCGAGCAGTTCTTC
TRBV6-5	13	few	TRBD1	TRBJ1-5	CASRQGDYQPQHF	TGTGCCAGCAGGCAGGGGGATTATCAGCCCCAGCATTTT
TRBV6-6	14	-	-	TRBJ1-1	CASSTGMGNTEAFF	TGTGCCAGCAGCACAGGGATGGGGAACACTGAAGCTTTCTTT
TRBV12-2	17	medium-sized	-	TRBJ1-3	CASRFPGGGTSGNTIYF	TGTGCAAGTCGCTTCCCAGGGGGGGGAACTTCTGGAAACACCATATATTTT
TRBV7-2	15	-	-	TRBJ1-4	CASSLFRDANEKLFF	TGTGCCAGCAGCTTATTCAGGGATGCCAATGAAAAACTGTTTTTT
TRBV5-4	15	-	-	TRBJ2-5	CASSQDAGGEETQYF	TGTGCCAGCAGCCAGGACGCTGGTGGGGAGGAGACCCAGTACTTC
TRBV6-5	15	-	TRBD1	TRBJ2-7	CASRRSWTGAYEQYF	TGTGCCAGCAGAAGATCTTGGACAGGGGCCTACGAGCAGTACTTC
TRBV14	13	-	TRBD1	TRBJ2-3	CASSQVYRGPQYF	TGTGCCAGCAGCCAAGTCTACAGGGGGCCGCAGTATTTT
TRBV30	15	few	-	TRBJ1-2	CAWSAGVMGVYGYTF	TGTGCCTGGAGCGCAGGGGTTATGGGGGTTTATGGCTACACCTTC
TRBV14	15	few	-	TRBJ1-5	CASSHRRRYNQPQHF	TGTGCCAGCAGCCACAGGAGACGGTACAATCAGCCCCAGCATTTT
TRBV5-1	20	once	TRBD2	TRBJ2-3	CASSLMGLTKGRAAADTQYF	TGCGCCAGCAGCTTGATGGGCCTAACAAAGGGGAGGGCCGCCGCAGATACGCAGTATTTT
TRBV6-5	13	-	-	TRBJ1-2	CASSYDGNYGYTF	TGTGCCAGCAGTTATGACGGAAACTATGGCTACACCTTC
TRBV23-1	11	-	-	TRBJ2-7	CASYPKYEQYF	TGCGCCTCGTATCCGAAATACGAGCAGTACTTC
TRBV5-4	16	-	TRBD1	TRBJ2-2	CASSAGQGAGTGELFF	TGTGCCAGCAGCGCTGGACAGGGGGCGGGCACCGGGGAGCTGTTTTTT
TRBV6-1	16	-	TRBD2	TRBJ2-2	CASSDYGGRNTGELFF	TGTGCCAGCAGTGATTATGGCGGGAGGAACACCGGGGAGCTGTTTTTT
TRBV28	18	-	-	TRBJ1-5	CASSYMGTDTLSNQPQHF	TGTGCCAGCAGTTATATGGGGACCGATACTCTAAGCAATCAGCCCCAGCATTTT
TRBV5-6	14	-	TRBD1	TRBJ1-1	CASSLGQGWTEAFF	TGTGCCAGCAGCCTAGGACAGGGGTGGACTGAAGCTTTCTTT
TRBV20-1	11	-	-	TRBJ2-1	CSASPRDEQFF	TGCAGTGCTAGTCCGCGCGATGAGCAGTTCTTC
TRBV30	14	-	-	TRBJ1-1	CAWSPLTLNTEAFF	TGTGCCTGGAGTCCCCTGACACTAAACACTGAAGCTTTCTTT
TRBV6-6	15	-	-	TRBJ2-7	CASSYLRVSSYEQYF	TGTGCCAGCAGTTACCTACGGGTTTCCTCCTACGAGCAGTACTTC
TRBV7-9	14	-	-	TRBJ1-3	CASSPVGLGNTIYF	TGTGCCAGCAGCCCGGTGGGCCTAGGAAACACCATATATTTT